The clone carrying this TCR beta chain appeared a few times. Its antigen is unidentified. TCRdb reprocessed the reads with MiXCR, giving one entry per CDR3 protein. Altogether hundreds of thousands of distinct CDR3 sequences are present, approximately 30% being singletons, with the ten largest covering approximately 13%. The data stem from a study of T cell repertoires in cytomegalovirus infection. Source: cultured CD8+ T cells from PBMCs, taken from culture after CMV antigen stimulation. This receptor was obtained from a human donor in good health (CMV status not recorded). Some clones in this sample may be carry-over from other donors' samples.

The DNA of the CDR3 is TGTGCCAGCAGCTCCCCCCCGACAGGGATGTCGGGCTACACCTTC. Its protein product is CASSSPPTGMSGYTF. The chain links TRBV7-9 to TRBJ1-2, with TRBD1 matching 7 bases. Germline V gene sequence: CDR1 SEHNR, CDR2 FQNEAQ (reference sequence). The junction had 13 bases not matched to a gene; V was cut back by 4 bases and J by 8 bases. This CDR3 has 15 residues.